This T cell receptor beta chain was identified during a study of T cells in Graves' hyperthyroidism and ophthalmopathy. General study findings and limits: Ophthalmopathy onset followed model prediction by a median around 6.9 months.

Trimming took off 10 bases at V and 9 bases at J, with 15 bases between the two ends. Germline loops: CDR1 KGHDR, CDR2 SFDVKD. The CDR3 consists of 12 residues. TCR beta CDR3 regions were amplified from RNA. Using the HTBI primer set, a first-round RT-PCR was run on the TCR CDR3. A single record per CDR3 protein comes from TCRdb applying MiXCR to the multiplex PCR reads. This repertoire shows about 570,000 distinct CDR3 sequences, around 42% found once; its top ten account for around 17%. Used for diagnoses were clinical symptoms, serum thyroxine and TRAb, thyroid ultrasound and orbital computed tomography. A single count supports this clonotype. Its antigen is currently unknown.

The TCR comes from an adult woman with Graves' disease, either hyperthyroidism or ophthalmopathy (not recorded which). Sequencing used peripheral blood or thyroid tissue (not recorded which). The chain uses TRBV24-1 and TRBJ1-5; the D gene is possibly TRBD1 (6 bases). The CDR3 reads CATGTGGWPQHF. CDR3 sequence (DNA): TGTGCCACAGGGACCGGGGGCTGGCCCCAGCATTTT.